Below are 13 T cell receptor beta chains sequenced from a single sample in a study of blood T cell repertoires in COVID-19. This table comes from immunoSEQ multiplex PCR, and its TCRdb copy is limited to in-frame clones, with some not included. The table shows approximately 260,000 clones, with more than 80% occurring only once. The sequencing input was peripheral blood. These receptor sequences come from a woman aged 40 to 50 with acute or convalescent COVID-19.

This chain connects TRBV5-1 to TRBJ2-5, with a weak D call TRBD1 (6 bases). The CDR3 sequence is 14 residues long. Germline lookup yields CDR1 SGHRS and CDR2 YFSETQ. Trimming removed 0 bases at V and 5 bases at J, with 11 bases between. The CDR3 DNA reads as TGCGCCAGCAGCTTGGGGGGGCCTCCGGAGACCCAGTACTTC. Amino acid sequence: CASSLGGPPETQYF.

In DNA, the CDR3 is TGTGCCAGCAGTCCCCTCGGGAGGGCGAACACTGAAGCTTTCTTT. It specifies CASSPLGRANTEAFF. This chain links TRBV27 with TRBJ1-1; D gene ambiguous. V was cut by 5 bases and J by 1 base, with 14 bases left in between. The length of the CDR3 is 15 residues. CDR1 and CDR2 (germline): MNHEY, SMNVEV (reference sequence).

The chain uses TRBV7-2 and TRBJ2-3; D is perhaps TRBD2 (6 bases). There are 15 residues in the CDR3. V was cut by 5 bases and J by 5 bases, with 17 bases left in between. The germline V gene has CDR1 SGHTA and CDR2 FQGNSA. The CDR3: CASSAPRAGLDTQYF. The CDR3 region has the DNA TGTGCCAGCAGCGCTCCACGGGCGGGGTTAGATACGCAGTATTTT.

V gene TRBV5-1 combines with J gene TRBJ2-3; TRBD2 might be the D (7 bases). The CDR3 consists of 15 residues. Germline CDR1 and CDR2: SGHRS and YFSETQ. V was clipped by 6 bases and J by 5 bases, with 19 bases between them. CDR3 residues: CASTLPGGAGDTQYF. CDR3 coding DNA: TGCGCCAGCACCCTCCCTGGGGGGGCAGGAGATACGCAGTATTTT.

This rearrangement joins TRBV5-6 to TRBJ1-3; D remains unclear. The CDR3 runs to 16 residues. The germline V gene has CDR1 SGHDT and CDR2 YYEEEE. The V end lost 0 bases, the J end lost 0 bases, and 10 bases lay between the germline ends. This chain's CDR3 is CASSLVQANSGNTIYF. The CDR3 bases are TGTGCCAGCAGCTTGGTCCAGGCTAACTCTGGAAACACCATATATTTT.

V usage is TRBV14 and J usage is TRBJ2-1; 12 bases align to TRBD1. Trimming removed 5 bases from V and 12 bases from J; junction bases left unmatched: 11. Germline lookup yields CDR1 SGHDN and CDR2 FVKESK. CDR3 size: 15 residues. The CDR3 sequence is CASSDVGTGGDGQFF. The CDR3 DNA follows: TGTGCCAGCAGCGATGTCGGGACAGGGGGCGACGGGCAGTTCTTC. Full variable domain (missing parts from reference TRBV14 and TRBJ2-1): EAGVTQFPSHSVIEKGQTVTLRCDPISGHDNLYWYRRVMGKEIKFLLHFVKESKQDESGMPNNRFLAERTGGTYSTLKVQPAELEDSGVYFCASSDVGTGGDGQFFGPGTRLTVL.

This rearrangement joins TRBV15 to TRBJ2-3, with D unresolved. Deletions cut 5 bases from V and 2 bases from J, with 17 bases between. The V gene's germline CDR1 is LNHNV and CDR2 YYDKDF (reference sequence). The CDR3 has 16 residues. The DNA of the CDR3 is TGTGCCACCAGCGTACTCTCCCTCTCTCTCACAGATACGCAGTATTTT. Protein product: CATSVLSLSLTDTQYF.

The rearrangement links TRBV5-8 to TRBJ1-1; tentatively, D is TRBD1 (5 bases). Germline V gene sequence: CDR1 SGHTS, CDR2 YDEGEE. This CDR3 has 13 residues. The V end lost 1 base, the J end lost 7 bases, and 11 bases lay between the germline ends. The CDR3 DNA sequence: TGTGCCAGCAGCTTGCGTGGGGCGGTTGAAGCTTTCTTT. As protein: CASSLRGAVEAFF.

This chain links TRBV14 with TRBJ2-1; possibly TRBD2 for D (5 bases). V was pared by 4 bases and J by 13 bases, with 14 bases between. The CDR3 totals 12 residues. CDR1 is SGHDN and CDR2 is FVKESK in the germline V gene. The CDR3 sequence is CASSPSGVRQFF. CDR3 bases: TGTGCCAGCAGCCCCTCCGGGGTGCGACAGTTCTTC. Combining the CDR3 with reference TRBV14 and TRBJ2-1 gives the whole variable domain EAGVTQFPSHSVIEKGQTVTLRCDPISGHDNLYWYRRVMGKEIKFLLHFVKESKQDESGMPNNRFLAERTGGTYSTLKVQPAELEDSGVYFCASSPSGVRQFFGPGTRLTVL.

The chain combines TRBV24-1 with TRBJ1-5, with TRBD1 matching over 8 bases. Germline-derived CDR1 and CDR2 are KGHDR and SFDVKD. The V gene end was trimmed by 6 bases and the J gene end by 2 bases; junction bases not matched to a gene: 8. The CDR3 extends over 16 amino acids. The CDR3 DNA sequence: TGTGCCACCAGTACCCTGGACAGGGAGGGCAATCAGCCCCAGCATTTT. Translation gives CATSTLDREGNQPQHF.

This clone was seen a single time. The rearrangement joins TRBV24-1 to TRBJ2-1; tentatively, D is TRBD2 (6 bases). Per the germline V gene, CDR1 is KGHDR and CDR2 is SFDVKD. V lost 2 bases to trimming and J lost 6 bases, with 19 bases between them. This CDR3 region has 17 residues. CDR3 sequence reads: CATSDYSARGATNEQFF. DNA for the CDR3: TGTGCCACCAGTGATTATTCGGCGCGGGGAGCAACCAATGAGCAGTTCTTC.

The J gene is TRBJ2-3, the V gene TRBV2; 9 nucleotides agree with TRBD1. Germline lookup yields CDR1 SNHLY and CDR2 FYNNEI. Trimming cost V 2 bases and J 2 bases; bases outside gene matches: 5. The CDR3 has 16 residues. The CDR3 spells CASSESGTGPTDTQYF. The CDR3 bases are TGTGCCAGCAGTGAAAGCGGGACAGGGCCCACAGATACGCAGTATTTT.

The gene calls are TRBV10-1 and TRBJ1-1; TRBD1 is a possible D gene (6 bases). This CDR3 is 14 amino acids long. Germline V CDR1 and CDR2: WNHNN, SYGVQD (reference sequence). The V end was cut by 4 bases, the J end by 4 bases, with 13 bases between. The CDR3 coding sequence is TGCGCCAGCAGTGCGAACAGGGCGGGCACTGAAGCTTTCTTT. This translates into CASSANRAGTEAFF.